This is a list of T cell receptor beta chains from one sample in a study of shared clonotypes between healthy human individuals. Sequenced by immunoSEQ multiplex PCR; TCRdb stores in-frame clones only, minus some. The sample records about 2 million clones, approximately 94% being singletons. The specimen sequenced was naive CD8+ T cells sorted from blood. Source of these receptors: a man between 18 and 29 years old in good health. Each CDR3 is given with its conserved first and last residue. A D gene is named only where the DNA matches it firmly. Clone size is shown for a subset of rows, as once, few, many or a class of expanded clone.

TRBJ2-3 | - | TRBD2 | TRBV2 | CASTLAGFTDTQYF | TGTGCCAGCACACTAGCGGGTTTCACAGATACGCAGTATTTT
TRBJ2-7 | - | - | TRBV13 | CASSRRGLDYEQYF | TGTGCCAGCAGCCGGCGAGGGCTAGACTACGAGCAGTACTTC
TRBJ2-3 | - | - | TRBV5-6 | CASSLGLEGWGSTDTQYF | TGTGCCAGCAGCTTGGGCCTAGAAGGGTGGGGTAGCACAGATACGCAGTATTTT
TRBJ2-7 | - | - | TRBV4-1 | CASSQVAASEQYF | TGCGCCAGCAGCCAAGTGGCGGCAAGTGAGCAGTACTTC
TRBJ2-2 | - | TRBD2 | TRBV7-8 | CASSQGLAGVTGELFF | TGTGCCAGCAGCCAGGGGCTAGCGGGAGTCACCGGGGAGCTGTTTTTT
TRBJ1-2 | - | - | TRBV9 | CASSALTGYTF | TGTGCCAGCAGCGCCTTAACAGGGTACACCTTC
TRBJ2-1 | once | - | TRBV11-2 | CASSFGARGDEQFF | TGTGCCAGCAGCTTCGGGGCCAGGGGCGATGAGCAGTTCTTC
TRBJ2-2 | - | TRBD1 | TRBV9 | CASSSETGGASGELFF | TGTGCCAGCAGCTCCGAGACAGGGGGCGCGTCCGGGGAGCTGTTTTTT
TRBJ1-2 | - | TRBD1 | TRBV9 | CASSATGGGYGYTF | TGTGCCAGCAGCGCTACAGGGGGCGGCTATGGCTACACCTTC
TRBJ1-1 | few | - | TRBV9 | CASSPGDTEAFF | TGTGCCAGCAGCCCAGGGGACACTGAAGCTTTCTTT
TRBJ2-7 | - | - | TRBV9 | CASSVVADSSYEQYF | TGTGCCAGCAGCGTAGTTGCGGACAGCTCCTACGAGCAGTACTTC
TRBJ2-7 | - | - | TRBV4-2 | CASSQEGTRRYEQYF | TGTGCCAGCAGCCAAGAGGGAACACGCCGCTACGAGCAGTACTTC
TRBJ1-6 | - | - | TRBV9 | CASSARGGISYNSPLHF | TGTGCCAGCAGCGCGCGGGGGGGAATCTCCTATAATTCACCCCTCCACTTT
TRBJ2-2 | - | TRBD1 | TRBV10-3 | CAISDEGTGKAGELFF | TGTGCCATCAGTGACGAAGGGACAGGGAAGGCCGGGGAGCTGTTTTTT
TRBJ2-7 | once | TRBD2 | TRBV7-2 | CASSLSSGSGEQYF | TGTGCCAGCAGCTTAAGTAGCGGGAGCGGCGAGCAGTACTTC
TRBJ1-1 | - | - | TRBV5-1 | CASSLEAGVNTEAFF | TGCGCCAGCAGCTTGGAAGCAGGGGTGAACACTGAAGCTTTCTTT
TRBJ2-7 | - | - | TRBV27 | CASSSLEDEQYF | TGTGCCAGCAGTTCCCTGGAAGACGAGCAGTACTTC
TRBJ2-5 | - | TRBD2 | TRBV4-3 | CASSRILAGQETQYF | TGCGCCAGCAGCCGAATCTTAGCGGGACAAGAGACCCAGTACTTC
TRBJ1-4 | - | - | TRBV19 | CAGSPGTEEKLFF | TGTGCCGGGTCCCCCGGGACGGAGGAAAAACTGTTTTTT
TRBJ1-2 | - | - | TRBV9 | CASSVGTLDYGYTF | TGTGCCAGCAGCGTAGGGACATTAGACTATGGCTACACCTTC
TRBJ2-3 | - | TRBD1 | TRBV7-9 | CASSHRGRDTDTQYF | TGTGCCAGCAGCCACAGGGGGCGCGACACAGATACGCAGTATTTT
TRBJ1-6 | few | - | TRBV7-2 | CASSLAGGDNSPLHF | TGTGCCAGCAGCTTAGCAGGGGGAGACAATTCACCCCTCCACTTT
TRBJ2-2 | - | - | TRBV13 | CASSPTSGELFF | TGTGCCAGCAGCCCCACGTCCGGGGAGCTGTTTTTT
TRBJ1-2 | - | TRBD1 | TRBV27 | CASSPSGGGFYGYTF | TGTGCCAGCAGTCCCTCAGGGGGCGGGTTCTATGGCTACACCTTC
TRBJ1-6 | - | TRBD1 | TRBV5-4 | CASSLRGQGEDSPLHF | TGTGCCAGCAGCTTGCGTGGACAGGGAGAGGATTCACCCCTCCACTTT
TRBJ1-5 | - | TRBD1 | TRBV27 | CASRQGAISNQPQHF | TGTGCCAGCAGACAGGGGGCTATTAGCAATCAGCCCCAGCATTTT
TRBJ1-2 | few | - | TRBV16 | CASSQAAVNYGYTF | TGTGCCAGCAGCCAAGCCGCAGTCAACTATGGCTACACCTTC